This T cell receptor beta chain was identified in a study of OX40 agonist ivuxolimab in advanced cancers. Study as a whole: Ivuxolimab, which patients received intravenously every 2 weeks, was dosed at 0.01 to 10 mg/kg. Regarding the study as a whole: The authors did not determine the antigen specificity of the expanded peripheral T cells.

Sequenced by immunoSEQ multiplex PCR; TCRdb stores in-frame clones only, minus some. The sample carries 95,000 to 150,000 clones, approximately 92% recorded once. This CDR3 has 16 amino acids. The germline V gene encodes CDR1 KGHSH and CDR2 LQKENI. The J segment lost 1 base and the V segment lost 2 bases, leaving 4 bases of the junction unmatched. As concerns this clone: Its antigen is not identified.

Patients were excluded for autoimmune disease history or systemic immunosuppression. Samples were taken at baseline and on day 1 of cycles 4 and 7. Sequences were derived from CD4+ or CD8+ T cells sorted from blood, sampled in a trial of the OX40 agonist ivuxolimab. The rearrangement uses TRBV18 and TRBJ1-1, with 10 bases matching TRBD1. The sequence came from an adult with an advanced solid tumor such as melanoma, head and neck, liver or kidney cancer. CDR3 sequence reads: CASSPGQGVANTEAFF. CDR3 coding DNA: TGTGCCAGCTCACCAGGACAGGGGGTAGCGAACACTGAAGCTTTCTTT.